This T cell receptor (beta chain) was documented in a study of cytomegalovirus exposure and HLA in healthy donors. The PCR employed 60 Vbeta primers together with 13 Jbeta primers. The table came from immunoSEQ multiplex PCR; TCRdb's copy has only in-frame clones and leaves some out. Of some 170,000 clones detected, 82% appear once; the ten largest clones hold about 1.6%. Study observations and caveats: Association of 17,000 or so TCR beta sequences with HLA alleles was found at 0.05 false discovery rate in a later analysis. In a later analysis, TCR association rates varied by HLA locus: DRB1 most, HLA-C fewest. Several top significant clusters appeared, in a later analysis, to be linked to common viral pathogens.

Concerning this clone: Its antigen remains unknown.

The V end lost 4 bases, the J end lost 6 bases, and 10 bases lay between the germline ends. CDR1 and CDR2 from the germline V gene are GTSNPN and SVGIG (reference sequence). The CDR3 is made up of 11 amino acids. The sequence was collected from a girl aged 10 to 17 in good health and CMV-seropositive. Sequenced input: PBMCs. V gene TRBV30 combines with J gene TRBJ2-7; no firm D call. The CDR3 DNA sequence: TGTGCCTGGACGAGCATATCCGAGCAGTACTTC. Protein sequence: CAWTSISEQYF.